A single sample is the source of the 8 T cell receptor beta chains below, sequenced in a study of T-cell memory formation after mild COVID-19. TCRdb re-called the 5' RACE reads with MiXCR, one entry per CDR3 protein. The profile shows about 270,000 distinct CDR3 sequences, under 20% of them singletons. The sequencing sample was made of PBMCs or a T cell subset sorted from them (not recorded which). These receptors were taken from a man aged 18 to 30 who had mild COVID-19 (a few samples of this study predate the infection). Cell type and time point are not known.

The chain employs TRBV7-9 and TRBJ1-1; D gene uncertain. The CDR3 totals 16 residues. Trimming shortened V by 0 bases and J by 5 bases, and 16 bases separated the two germline ends. Germline V gives CDR1 SEHNR, CDR2 FQNEAQ (reference sequence). CDR3: CASSLAAWAMGTEAFF. The CDR3 region has the DNA TGTGCCAGCAGCTTAGCGGCCTGGGCCATGGGTACTGAAGCTTTCTTT.

The V call is TRBV27, the J call TRBJ1-1; D may be TRBD1 (5 bases). V lost 6 bases, J lost 5 bases, and 10 bases lay in between. The CDR3 has 12 amino acids. The germline gives CDR1 MNHEY, CDR2 SMNVEV (reference sequence). The CDR3 sequence: CASRGGRTEAFF. CDR3 coding DNA: TGTGCCAGCAGGGGGGGACGGACTGAAGCTTTCTTT.

This clonotype was counted once. V usage is TRBV5-4 and J usage is TRBJ1-1, with D possibly matching TRBD1 (6 bases). The CDR3 runs to 13 residues. V was pared by 0 bases and J by 7 bases, with 10 bases between. Germline CDR1 and CDR2: SGHNT and YYREEE (reference sequence). The DNA of the CDR3 is TGTGCCAGCAGCTTGGCCGGGACAAGTGAAGCTTTCTTT. This gives the protein CASSLAGTSEAFF.

This clonotype was seen more than once but under ten times. The chain carries TRBV27 and TRBJ1-1; D is unresolved. The length of the CDR3 is 13 residues. V was trimmed by 5 bases and J by 3 bases, leaving 10 bases between them. Germline assignment: CDR1 MNHEY and CDR2 SMNVEV (reference sequence). The CDR3 DNA follows: TGTGCCAGCAGTCTGATTAGTGACACTGAAGCTTTCTTT. Amino acids: CASSLISDTEAFF.

The genes are TRBV6-2 or TRBV6-3 and TRBJ2-2; D is possibly TRBD1 (6 bases). The length of the CDR3 is 19 residues. V lost 0 bases and J lost 2, with 19 bases in between. Germline CDR1 and CDR2: MNHEY and SVGEGT. CDR3 DNA: TGTGCCAGCAGTTACTCGATATACTCGGGACACCCTAACACCGGGGAGCTGTTTTTT. This encodes CASSYSIYSGHPNTGELFF.

This clonotype turned up a few times. V is TRBV11-2 and J is TRBJ2-7, with D perhaps matching TRBD1 (8 bases). Germline loops: CDR1 SGHAT, CDR2 FQNNGV. Trimming left V 3 bases short and J 4 bases short, with 16 bases between. This CDR3 contains 15 residues. CDR3 sequence reads: CASSLGGTGLYEQYV. The CDR3 region has the DNA TGTGCCAGCAGCTTGGGGGGGACAGGATTATACGAGCAGTACGTC.

As concerns this clonotype: The junction departs from germline at one end; a sequencing error may be responsible. V usage is TRBV28 and J usage is TRBJ2-1; 15 nucleotides match TRBD2. The CDR3 covers 20 residues. In germline, CDR1 is MDHEN, CDR2 SYDVKM. This chain's CDR3 is CASSIWGLAGGLSSYNEQFF. The CDR3, as DNA: TGTGCCAGCAGTATATGGGGACTAGCGGGGGGATTGAGCTCCTACAATGAGCAGTTCTTC.

The chain recombines TRBV4-3 with TRBJ1-6, with D unclear. CDR1 LGHNA and CDR2 YSLEER come from the germline V gene. The CDR3 loop spans 14 amino acids. V dropped 0 bases and J dropped 7 bases, with 7 bases sitting between them. The CDR3 spells CASSQDYPNSPLHF. The CDR3 DNA follows: TGCGCCAGCAGCCAAGATTACCCAAATTCACCCCTCCACTTT.